This is a list of T cell receptor beta chains from one sample in a study of T cell repertoires in cytomegalovirus infection. No antigen is known for these receptors. TCRdb reprocessed the reads via MiXCR and lists one record per CDR3 protein. The data hold hundreds of thousands of distinct CDR3 sequences, with roughly 33% observed a single time. This material consisted of cultured PBMCs, taken from culture after CMV antigen stimulation. The receptor set was obtained from a human donor in good health (CMV status not recorded). Some clones in this sample may be carry-over from other donors' samples. CDR3s include the opening cysteine and the closing phenylalanine or tryptophan. Each record gives: V gene, J gene, CDR3 length, CDR3 protein.

TRBV27	TRBJ1-3	15	CASRPRTGYGNTIYF
TRBV6-5	TRBJ1-1	16	CASSYSGSLMNTEAFF
TRBV4-1	TRBJ2-3	14	CASSQEEGPDTQYF
TRBV20-1	TRBJ1-2	12	CSALRRSRSYTF
TRBV11-2	TRBJ2-5	15	CASSYFTSNQETQYF
TRBV11-2	TRBJ2-1	15	CASSLEPGLAERVFF
TRBV4-1	TRBJ2-1	15	CASSYHTSSYNEQFF
TRBV19	TRBJ2-1	16	CASSSLQGAWGSEQFF
TRBV7-2	TRBJ2-3	15	CASSFRLAGGGTQYF
TRBV6-1	TRBJ2-2	11	CASSDLGELFF
TRBV7-6	TRBJ2-1	15	CASSLPGRAVIEQFF
TRBV6-5	TRBJ1-6	16	CASSYWGGGKNSPLHF
TRBV7-2	TRBJ2-3	13	CASSLGVIGAQYF
TRBV20-1	TRBJ2-7	12	CSAEGQVSEQYF
TRBV7-8	TRBJ2-3	16	CASTWTSGIDTDTQYF
TRBV6-6	TRBJ1-1	15	CASSYSGHTNTEAFF
TRBV27	TRBJ1-2	14	CASSPLLESYGYTF
TRBV25-1	TRBJ2-5	14	CASSEYGPIVTQYF
TRBV27	TRBJ2-1	16	CASSLSSRPSYNEQFF
TRBV15	TRBJ2-1	14	CAIQRTSSYNEQFF
TRBV14	TRBJ1-1	14	CASRRLGRGTEAFF
TRBV7-2	TRBJ2-2	14	CASSLALGTGELFF
TRBV7-2	TRBJ2-7	13	CASRQPQTYEQYF
TRBV7-8	TRBJ2-7	17	CASSSLSAGGVSYEQYF
TRBV5-1	TRBJ2-1	14	CASSLSLVINEQFF
TRBV29-1	TRBJ2-3	14	CSVVGQQGTDTQYF
TRBV7-8	TRBJ2-7	17	CASSLDKPGRLSYEQYF
TRBV15	TRBJ2-7	13	CATSREETYEQYF
TRBV19	TRBJ1-5	14	CASSEDSIAQPQHF
TRBV4-1	TRBJ2-1	17	CASSNGRTGPKLNEQFF
TRBV11-2	TRBJ2-7	13	CASRSPRPYEQYF
TRBV6-1	TRBJ2-6	16	CASSERENSGANVLTF
TRBV20-1	TRBJ1-1	13	CSANDDPNAEAFF
TRBV10-3	TRBJ2-2	17	CAISEFSGVANTGELFF
TRBV6-1	TRBJ1-1	15	CASSPARQGNTEAFF
TRBV9	TRBJ2-1	20	CASSVVPTDRGTGPYNEQFF
TRBV10-1	TRBJ2-3	14	CASSEQTGFDTQYF
TRBV2	TRBJ1-1	17	CASSALAGQPVSTEAFF
TRBV11-2	TRBJ2-3	15	CASSLGVGVTDTQYF
TRBV29-1	TRBJ2-7	13	CSVVGQGSYEQYF
TRBV6-6	TRBJ1-5	16	CASGTGGGGFTQPQHF
TRBV19	TRBJ1-5	13	CASSRRGDQPQHF
TRBV2	TRBJ2-1	13	CASTGRSLYEQFF
TRBV7-2	TRBJ2-1	15	CASSRGRGVLEEQFF
TRBV14	TRBJ2-2	13	CAGEQGLNGELFF
TRBV7-2	TRBJ2-1	16	CASSLAASVPYNEQFF
TRBV29-1	TRBJ1-1	13	CSADRGLGTEAFF
TRBV7-2	TRBJ2-2	18	CASSLVLSGNLKTGELFF